This T cell receptor (beta chain) was captured by sequencing in a study of cytomegalovirus exposure and HLA in healthy donors. The V gene's germline CDR1 is MNHEY and CDR2 SMNVEV (reference sequence). The junction had 7 bases not matched to a gene; V was cut back by 3 bases and J by 9 bases. CDR3 length: 14 amino acids. Vbeta (60) and Jbeta (13) primers were used in the PCR. Some clones are missing from TCRdb's copy, which holds only in-frame ones; the method was immunoSEQ multiplex PCR. The sample holds under 150,000 clones, 75% to 90% seen once. The receptor was isolated from a man aged 35 to 55 in good health and CMV-seronegative. Specimen: PBMCs. The V gene is TRBV27, the J gene TRBJ2-4, with TRBD2 matching 8 bases. This CDR3 reads CASSLFSGKVIQYF. The CDR3, as DNA: TGTGCCAGCAGTTTGTTTAGCGGGAAAGTCATTCAGTACTTC.